This T cell receptor beta chain came from a study of shared clonotypes between healthy human individuals. Study at large: Each donor's CD8 memory used one plate, CD8 naive two, each CD4 subset three.

Profiled with immunoSEQ multiplex PCR; TCRdb holds only in-frame clones, not every one. This table holds 600,000 to 800,000 clones, 72% found once. Sequencing input: memory CD4+ T cells sorted from blood. Subset here: CD45RA-negative fraction. This clonotype was sampled from a woman in her twenties or thirties in good health.

The CDR3 sequence: CASSPGTDEQYF. The CDR3 DNA reads TGTGCCAGCTCACCCGGGACAGACGAGCAGTACTTC. The gene calls are TRBV18 and TRBJ2-7, with 7 positions matching TRBD1. Looked up from germline, CDR1 is KGHSH and CDR2 is LQKENI. V lost 3 bases, J lost 5 bases, and 1 base stayed unmatched. There are 12 residues in the CDR3.